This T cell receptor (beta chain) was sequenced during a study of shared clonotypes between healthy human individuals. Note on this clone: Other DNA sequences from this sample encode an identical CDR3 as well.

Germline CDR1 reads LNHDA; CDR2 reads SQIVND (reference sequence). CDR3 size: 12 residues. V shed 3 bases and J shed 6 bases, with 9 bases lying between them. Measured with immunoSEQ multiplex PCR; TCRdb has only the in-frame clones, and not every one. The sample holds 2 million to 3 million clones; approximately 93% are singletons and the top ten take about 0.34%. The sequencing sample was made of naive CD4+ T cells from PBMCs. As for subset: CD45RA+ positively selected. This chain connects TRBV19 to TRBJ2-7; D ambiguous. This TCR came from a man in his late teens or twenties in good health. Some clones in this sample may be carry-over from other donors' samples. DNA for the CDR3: TGTGCCAGTAGTATCGTTCCGGGCGAGCAGTACTTC. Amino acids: CASSIVPGEQYF.